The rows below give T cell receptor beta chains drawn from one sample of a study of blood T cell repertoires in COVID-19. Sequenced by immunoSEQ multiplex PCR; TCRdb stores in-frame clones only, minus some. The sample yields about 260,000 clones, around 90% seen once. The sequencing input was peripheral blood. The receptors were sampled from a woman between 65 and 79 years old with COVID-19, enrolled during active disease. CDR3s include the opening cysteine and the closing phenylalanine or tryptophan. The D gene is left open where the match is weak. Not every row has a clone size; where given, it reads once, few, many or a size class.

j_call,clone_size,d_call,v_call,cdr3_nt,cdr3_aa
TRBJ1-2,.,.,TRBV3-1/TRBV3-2,TGTGCCAGCAGCCAAGATCTCCAGGATGGCTACACCTTC,CASSQDLQDGYTF
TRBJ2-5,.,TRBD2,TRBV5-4,TGTGCCAGCAGCTTGGGGGGGACTAGCGGGAGTTTCCAGACCCAGTACTTC,CASSLGGTSGSFQTQYF
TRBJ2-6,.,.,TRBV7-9,TGTGCCAGCAGCTCAGCAGGGGCAGGCTTTGGGGCCAACGTCCTGACTTTC,CASSSAGAGFGANVLTF
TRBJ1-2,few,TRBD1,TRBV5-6,TGTGCCAGCAGCACCCCCGGGACAGGGAGAGAACATGGCTACACCTTC,CASSTPGTGREHGYTF
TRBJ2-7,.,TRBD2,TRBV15,TGTGCCACCAGCAGACTTAGCGGGAGGGCAGTAGAGCAGTACTTC,CATSRLSGRAVEQYF
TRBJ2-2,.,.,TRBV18,TGTGCCAGCTCACCGACTGGCCACACCGGGGAGCTGTTTTTT,CASSPTGHTGELFF
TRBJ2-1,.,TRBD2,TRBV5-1,TGCGCCAGCAGCTCCTCAGCGGGGGACAATGAGCAGTTCTTC,CASSSSAGDNEQFF
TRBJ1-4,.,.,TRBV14,TGTGCCAGCAGCCAAGAACTGCGGCCTAATGAAAAACTGTTTTTT,CASSQELRPNEKLFF
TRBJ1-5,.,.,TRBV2,TGTGCCAGCAGCTGGGGCACACGAAATCAGCCCCAGCATTTT,CASSWGTRNQPQHF
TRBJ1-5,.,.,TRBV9,TGTGCCAGCAGCGTAGGGACAGCAATAAATCAGCCCCAGCATTTT,CASSVGTAINQPQHF
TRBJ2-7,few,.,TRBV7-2,TGTGCCAGCAGCTTAGTACCCCAGGACTCCTACGAGCAGTACTTC,CASSLVPQDSYEQYF
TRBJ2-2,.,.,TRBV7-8,TGTGCCAGCAGCTTAGCGGAGTCGAACACCGGGGAGCTGTTTTTT,CASSLAESNTGELFF
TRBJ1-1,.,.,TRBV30,TGTGCCTGGGGTGCGGAAGAGAAGGCTGAAGCTTTCTTT,CAWGAEEKAEAFF
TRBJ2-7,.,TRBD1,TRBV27,TGTGCCAGCAGTTCACCGGGACAGGGGGCCTACGAGCAGTACTTC,CASSSPGQGAYEQYF
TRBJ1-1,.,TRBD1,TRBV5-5,TGTGCCAGCAGCTTTATACAGGGGACCACTGAAGCTTTCTTT,CASSFIQGTTEAFF
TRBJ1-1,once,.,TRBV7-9,TGTGCCAGCAGCATTACTCGGGGGTCCACTGAAGCTTTCTTT,CASSITRGSTEAFF
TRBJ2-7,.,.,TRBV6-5,TGTGCCAGCGACCGGGACACCCTCTCCTACGAGCAGTACTTC,CASDRDTLSYEQYF
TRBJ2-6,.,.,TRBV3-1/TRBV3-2,TGTGCCAGCAGCCTTAGTCTTCGCTCTGGGGCCAACGTCCTGACTTTC,CASSLSLRSGANVLTF
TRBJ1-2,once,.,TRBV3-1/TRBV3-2,TGTGCCAGCAGCCAAGTGGAGGGGACCTATGGCTACACCTTC,CASSQVEGTYGYTF
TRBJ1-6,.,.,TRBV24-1,TGTGCCACCAGTGGTAGCTCCTATAATTCACCCCTCCACTTT,CATSGSSYNSPLHF
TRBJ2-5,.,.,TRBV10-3,TGTGCCATCAGTATGGGGCGTCTACAAGAGACCCAGTACTTC,CAISMGRLQETQYF
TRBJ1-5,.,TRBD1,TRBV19,TGTGCCAGCAATCCACTGCGGACCGGGACAGGAGCCTATAGCAATCAGCCCCAGCATTTT,CASNPLRTGTGAYSNQPQHF